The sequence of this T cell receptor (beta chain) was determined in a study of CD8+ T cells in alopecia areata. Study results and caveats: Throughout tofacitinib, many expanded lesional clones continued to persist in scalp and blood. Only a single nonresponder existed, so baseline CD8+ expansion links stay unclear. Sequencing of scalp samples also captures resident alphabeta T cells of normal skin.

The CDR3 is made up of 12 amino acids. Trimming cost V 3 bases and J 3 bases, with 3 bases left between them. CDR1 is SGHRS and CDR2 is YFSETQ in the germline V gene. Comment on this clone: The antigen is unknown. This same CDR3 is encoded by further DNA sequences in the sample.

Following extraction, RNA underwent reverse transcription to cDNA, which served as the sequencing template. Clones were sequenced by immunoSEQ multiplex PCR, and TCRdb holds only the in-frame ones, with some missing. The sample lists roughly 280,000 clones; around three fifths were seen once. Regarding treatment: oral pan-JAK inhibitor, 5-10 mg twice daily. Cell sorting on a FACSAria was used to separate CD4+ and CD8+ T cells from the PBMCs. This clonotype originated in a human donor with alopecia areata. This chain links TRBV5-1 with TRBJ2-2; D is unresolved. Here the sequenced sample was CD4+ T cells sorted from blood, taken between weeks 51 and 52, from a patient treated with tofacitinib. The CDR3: CASSSYTGELFF. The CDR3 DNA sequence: TGCGCCAGCAGCTCCTACACCGGGGAGCTGTTTTTT.